This T cell receptor beta chain emerged from a study of cytomegalovirus exposure and HLA in healthy donors. About the study: Early release data held around 82 million unique TCRs from HLA-typed donors. Study-wide results and caveats: Among the CMV-associated chains, three were confirmed in vitro as specific for CMV antigens. Using the classifier, cytomegalovirus status was reportedly diagnosed with high specificity and sensitivity.

Germline CDR1 reads SEHNR; CDR2 reads FQNEAQ (reference sequence). The CDR3 runs 12 residues. V trimming: 1 base; J trimming: 14 bases; junction bases outside the gene matches: 4. On this clone itself: Its antigen remains unidentified.

The PCR employed 60 Vbeta primers together with 13 Jbeta primers. Repertoires were generated with immunoSEQ multiplex PCR, while TCRdb's copy carries only in-frame clones and drops some. The table counts 40,000 to 50,000 clones; roughly 1.3% lies in the top ten. The chain is built from TRBV7-9 and TRBJ2-3, with 9 bases lining up with TRBD1. Sample: PBMCs. The TCR originated in a man aged 25 to 40 in good health and CMV-seronegative. The CDR3 DNA reads as TGTGCCAGCAGCTTAGTGGGACAGGGTCCGTATTTT. Translated, it gives CASSLVGQGPYF.